One sample yielded the 4 T cell receptor beta chains listed below, sequenced in a study of blood T cell repertoires in COVID-19. Sequencing used immunoSEQ multiplex PCR; TCRdb keeps in-frame clones, though not all of them. This table has around 250,000 clones, 80% to 90% appearing once. The sequenced material came from peripheral blood. These receptors originate from a man aged 80 or over with acute or convalescent COVID-19.

This sequence joins TRBV18 and TRBJ2-1; tentative D call: TRBD2 (6 bases). With 4 bases removed from V and 10 bases from J, the gap between germline ends came to 14 bases. Germline CDR1 KGHSH, CDR2 LQKENI. The CDR3 has 13 residues. CDR3 DNA sequence: TGTGCCAGCTCACGGGACTCAACCTCGGAGCAGTTCTTC. This translates into CASSRDSTSEQFF.

This chain connects TRBV14 to TRBJ2-7; 7 nucleotides match TRBD1. V shed 1 base and J 3 bases; nucleotides not matched to a gene: 12. The CDR3 loop spans 17 amino acids. Germline CDR1 SGHDN, CDR2 FVKESK. CDR3 protein: CASSQVPPGQNYYEQYF. In nucleotides, the CDR3 is TGTGCCAGCAGCCAAGTCCCTCCGGGACAGAATTACTACGAGCAGTACTTC.

The V call is TRBV2, the J call TRBJ2-2, with D unresolved. Trimming stripped 5 bases from V and 5 bases from J, with 9 bases between. This CDR3 has 13 amino acids. Per germline, CDR1 SNHLY and CDR2 FYNNEI. The chain's CDR3 is CASSNSGTGELFF. The CDR3 nucleotides read TGTGCCAGCAGTAACAGTGGTACCGGGGAGCTGTTTTTT.

CDR3 residues: CASRRLAGGRRGNTGELFF. The CDR3, as DNA: TGTGCCAGCAGGAGACTAGCGGGGGGACGTCGAGGAAACACCGGGGAGCTGTTTTTT. The chain is built from TRBV2 and TRBJ2-2, with 13 positions matching TRBD2. The V gene's germline CDR1 is SNHLY and CDR2 FYNNEI. This CDR3 comprises 19 residues. J gave up 2 bases and V 6 bases, and 12 bases lay outside the gene matches. The whole variable domain, remainder taken from reference TRBV2 and TRBJ2-2, is EPEVTQTPSHQVTQMGQEVILRCVPISNHLYFYWYRQILGQKVEFLVSFYNNEISEKSEIFDDQFSVERPDGSNFTLKIRSTKLEDSAMYFCASRRLAGGRRGNTGELFFGEGSRLTVL.